Detailed here is one T cell receptor (beta chain). Unmatched junction bases numbered 5, after V lost 3 bases and J lost 4 bases. The CDR3 length is 14 residues. Germline V gene lookup returns CDR1 SGHVS and CDR2 FQNEAQ. The sample originates from a study of T cells after yellow fever vaccination. Synthesis of TCR cDNA relied on 5'RACE template switching, which attached a universal primer site and UMIs. A single record per CDR3 protein comes from TCRdb applying MiXCR to the 5' RACE reads. Of fewer than 450,000 distinct CDR3 sequences in the sample, around 8.1% were seen once. This TCR was sampled from a man between 18 and 29 years old who received the YFV17D yellow fever vaccine. Sequenced material: PBMCs, taken roughly 47 days after the first yellow fever vaccination. The chain is built from TRBV7-8 and TRBJ1-1; 7 bases are shared with TRBD1. CDR3 bases: TGTGCCAGCAGCTTCCACAGGGGAATCACTGAAGCTTTCTTT. Amino acid sequence: CASSFHRGITEAFF.